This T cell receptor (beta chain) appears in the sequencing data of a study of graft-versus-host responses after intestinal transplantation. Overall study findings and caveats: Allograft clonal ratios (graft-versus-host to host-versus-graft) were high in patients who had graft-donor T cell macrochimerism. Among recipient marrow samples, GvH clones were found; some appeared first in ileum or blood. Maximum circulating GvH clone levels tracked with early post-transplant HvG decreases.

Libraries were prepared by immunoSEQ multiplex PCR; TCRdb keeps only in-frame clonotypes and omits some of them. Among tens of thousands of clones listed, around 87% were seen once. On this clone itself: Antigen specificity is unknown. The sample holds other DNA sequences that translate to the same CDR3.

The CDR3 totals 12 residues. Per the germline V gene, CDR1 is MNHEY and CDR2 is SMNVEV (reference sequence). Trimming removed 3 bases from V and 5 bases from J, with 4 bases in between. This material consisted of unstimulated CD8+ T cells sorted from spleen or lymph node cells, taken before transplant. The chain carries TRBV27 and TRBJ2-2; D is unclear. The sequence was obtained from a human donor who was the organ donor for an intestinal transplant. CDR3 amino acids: CASSFGTGELFF. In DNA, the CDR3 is TGTGCCAGCAGTTTCGGGACCGGGGAGCTGTTTTTT.